These T cell receptor beta chains were read from a single sample in a study of T-cell reconstitution after alpha-beta-depleted transplantation in children. TCRdb reprocessed the PCR reads with MiXCR, giving one entry per CDR3 protein. The sample consists of approximately 1,000,000 distinct CDR3 sequences, about 30% of them appearing once. Sequenced here: PBMCs, mostly from graft donor cells, sampled 360 days after TCRalphabeta/CD19-depleted stem cell transplant. All receptors derive from a boy under three years old who had a stem cell transplant for SCID, so the T cells may come from the graft donor. Both conserved end residues are part of each CDR3. D genes are given only for firm matches. Not all rows give a size; the values are once, few, many and, for expanded clones, a class.

V	J	D	size	CDR3	DNA
TRBV2	TRBJ2-7	.	.	CASRADSRWEQYF	TGTGCCAGCAGAGCGGACAGCAGGTGGGAGCAGTACTTC
TRBV6-2/TRBV6-3	TRBJ2-3	.	.	CASSPDGPDTQYF	TGTGCCAGCAGCCCCGATGGGCCAGATACGCAGTATTTT
TRBV27	TRBJ1-1	.	.	CASSYRAGTAEAFF	TGTGCCAGCAGTTACCGGGCCGGGACCGCTGAAGCTTTCTTT
TRBV7-2	TRBJ2-7	TRBD2	few	CASSSGGSSYEQYF	TGTGCCAGCAGCTCGGGCGGGAGCTCCTACGAGCAGTACTTC
TRBV27	TRBJ2-3	.	.	CASSFRPGVDTQYF	TGTGCCAGCAGTTTTCGACCGGGGGTTGATACGCAGTATTTT
TRBV6-5	TRBJ2-7	TRBD1	.	CASSTVRTGSYEQYF	TGTGCCAGCAGTACCGTCCGGACAGGCTCCTACGAGCAGTACTTC
TRBV3-1	TRBJ1-1	.	.	CASSQDLVAAEAFF	TGTGCCAGCAGCCAAGATCTTGTGGCAGCTGAAGCTTTCTTT
TRBV7-2	TRBJ2-3	.	.	CASSFPGPGDTQYF	TGTGCCAGCAGCTTCCCCGGGCCGGGGGATACGCAGTATTTT
TRBV19	TRBJ1-1	.	.	CASGQERGTEAFF	TGTGCCAGTGGTCAGGAAAGGGGGACTGAAGCTTTCTTT
TRBV4-3	TRBJ2-7	.	.	CASSRKAEAVSYEQYF	TGCGCCAGCAGCCGAAAGGCGGAGGCCGTTAGCTACGAGCAGTACTTC
TRBV29-1	TRBJ1-2	.	.	CSVPGLGGYTF	TGCAGCGTCCCCGGACTTGGGGGCTACACCTTC
TRBV7-6	TRBJ2-2	.	few	CASSAYETGELFF	TGTGCCAGCAGCGCCTACGAAACCGGGGAGCTGTTTTTT
TRBV5-5	TRBJ2-1	TRBD2	few	CASSTYVASGGEQFF	TGTGCCAGCAGCACCTATGTGGCTAGCGGGGGGGAGCAGTTCTTC
TRBV20-1	TRBJ1-2	.	.	CSAIVPRTPSHGYTF	TGCAGTGCCATAGTTCCTCGGACTCCTTCCCATGGCTACACCTTC
TRBV5-1	TRBJ2-1	TRBD1	.	CASTSGQGLNEQFF	TGCGCCAGCACTTCGGGACAGGGATTAAATGAGCAGTTCTTC
TRBV5-1	TRBJ2-5	TRBD1	.	CASKGTGLPPQETQYF	TGCGCCAGCAAGGGGACAGGCCTCCCCCCCCAAGAGACCCAGTACTTC
TRBV7-2	TRBJ2-1	.	.	CASSLGWADGQFF	TGTGCCAGCAGCTTAGGGTGGGCGGACGGGCAGTTCTTC
TRBV7-2	TRBJ2-7	.	.	CASSFGGYGEQYF	TGTGCCAGCAGCTTCGGAGGGTACGGCGAGCAGTACTTC
TRBV11-2	TRBJ2-3	TRBD2	few	CASSLDRRFGGDSQTDTQYF	TGTGCCAGCAGCTTAGATCGTCGGTTCGGGGGGGACTCCCAGACAGATACGCAGTATTTT